This T cell receptor beta chain was recovered during a study of beta chain features in type 1 diabetes. CDR1 is SEHNR, CDR2 FQNEAQ, per germline (reference sequence). The ends lost 5 bases at V and 8 bases at J; junction bases unmatched: 8. CDR3 length: 15 amino acids. All of the isolated RNA was reverse transcribed, so expressed TCRB transcripts were sequenced. Regulatory, naive and central memory T cell samples averaged around 3.6 million reads. The repertoire was sequenced with immunoSEQ multiplex PCR; TCRdb's copy has only in-frame clones and lacks some. The sample shows almost 350,000 clones, around 20% of them seen only once.

The TCR originated in a young woman in good health. The genes are TRBV7-9 and TRBJ2-1, with TRBD2 identical over 11 bases. Sequencing was carried out using naive CD4+ T cells from blood. CDR3 coding DNA: TGTGCCAGCAGCGTTAGCGGGAGGGCCTCAGATGAGCAGTTCTTC. Protein sequence: CASSVSGRASDEQFF.